The 28 T cell receptor beta chains listed next were all sequenced from one sample in a study of T cells in Graves' hyperthyroidism and ophthalmopathy. Researchers took RNA transcripts and amplified the TCR beta CDR3 regions from them. RT-PCR in the first round (using the HTBI primer set) targeted the TCR CDR3. From the multiplex PCR reads, TCRdb called clonotypes with MiXCR, one entry per CDR3 protein. Here the sample spans roughly 700,000 distinct CDR3 sequences, under 45% being singletons. The material sequenced was blood. All receptors come from a woman in her thirties or forties with Graves' hyperthyroidism.

CDR3 sequence: CAWRGRLTENSPLHF. The DNA for the CDR3 is TGTGCCTGGAGAGGGAGACTAACGGAGAATTCACCCCTCCACTTT. The chain combines TRBV11-1 with TRBJ1-6, with D unclear. Germline CDR1 is SGHAT and CDR2 is FQDESV (reference sequence). The V end was cut by 11 bases, the J end by 7 bases, with 21 bases between. There are 15 residues in the CDR3.

This clonotype was observed many times. The genes are TRBV5-6 and TRBJ2-7; TRBD2 matches 12 bases. The CDR3 extends over 14 amino acids. Per the germline V gene, CDR1 is SGHDT and CDR2 is YYEEEE. V lost 4 bases to trimming and J lost 3 bases; unmatched junction nucleotides: 2. The CDR3 DNA is TGTGCCAGCAGCCGGACTAGCGGGGTCTACGAGCAGTACTTC. It specifies CASSRTSGVYEQYF.

As for this clonotype: This clone may be a read error of a much larger clone one base away. The V gene is TRBV7-9, the J gene TRBJ1-1; 7 bases line up with TRBD1. The germline CDR1 and CDR2 sequences are SEHNR and FQNEAQ (reference sequence). J was trimmed by 6 bases and V by 4 bases; bases with no gene match: 2. The CDR3 sequence is 12 residues long. CDR3 amino acids: CASSSGTAEAFF. CDR3 coding DNA: TGTGCCAGCAGCTCCGGGACAGCTGAAGCTTTCTTT. Filled out from reference TRBV7-9 and TRBJ1-1, the complete variable domain reads DTGVSQNPRHKITKRGQNVTFRCDPISEHNRLYWYRQTLGQGPEFLTYFQNEAQLEKSRLLSDRFSAERPKGSFSTLEIQRTEQGDSAMYLCASSSGTAEAFFGQGTRLTVV.

This clonotype was seen at least ten times. V usage is TRBV15 and J usage is TRBJ1-5, with 9 bases matching TRBD1. The J segment lost 5 bases and the V segment lost 1 base, leaving 3 bases of the junction unmatched. CDR3 size: 15 residues. The germline gives CDR1 LNHNV, CDR2 YYDKDF (reference sequence). CDR3 coding DNA: TGTGCCACCAGCAGAGCCGGGACAGGGTATCAGCCCCAGCATTTT. As protein: CATSRAGTGYQPQHF. Combining the CDR3 with reference TRBV15 and TRBJ1-5 gives the whole variable domain DAMVIQNPRYQVTQFGKPVTLSCSQTLNHNVMYWYQQKSSQAPKLLFHYYDKDFNNEADTPDNFQSRRPNTSFCFLDIRSPGLGDTAMYLCATSRAGTGYQPQHFGDGTRLSIL.

This clonotype was counted only a few times. The chain joins TRBV25-1 to TRBJ2-7; 16 nucleotides line up with TRBD2. CDR1 is MGHDK, CDR2 SYGVNS, per germline. V lost 3 bases to trimming and J lost 5 bases; unmatched junction nucleotides: 10. The CDR3 consists of 18 residues. The CDR3: CASSDLLGLAGGLHEQYF. The CDR3 DNA follows: TGTGCCAGCAGTGACCTATTGGGACTAGCGGGGGGGCTCCACGAGCAGTACTTC.

In its sample, this clonotype was seen a few times. This rearrangement joins TRBV5-1 to TRBJ2-2; D tentatively fits TRBD1 or TRBD2 (6 bases each). V was shortened by 0 bases and J by 0 bases, with 9 bases between the two germline ends. This CDR3 has 16 residues. CDR1 and CDR2 from the germline V gene are SGHRS and YFSETQ. CDR3 nucleotides: TGCGCCAGCAGCTTGGAGGGGGGCTCGAACACCGGGGAGCTGTTTTTT. This encodes CASSLEGGSNTGELFF.

There are a few counts of this clonotype. This chain uses TRBV4-3 with TRBJ1-3, with D unclear. The CDR3 totals 16 residues. Trimming took 1 base from V and 0 from J, leaving 10 bases between them. Germline assignment: CDR1 LGHNA and CDR2 YSLEER. Here the CDR3 reads CASSQVYGYSGNTIYF. Written as DNA, the CDR3 is TGCGCCAGCAGCCAAGTCTACGGTTACTCTGGAAACACCATATATTTT.

This clonotype was detected only once. The chain uses TRBV15 and TRBJ2-7; D may be TRBD1 (5 bases). The ends were cut back, 0 bases at V and 3 bases at J, with 9 bases in the middle. CDR3 length equals 14 residues. The germline gives CDR1 LNHNV, CDR2 YYDKDF (reference sequence). This CDR3 reads CATSRDRDLYEQYF. In DNA, the CDR3 is TGTGCCACCAGCAGAGACAGGGATCTCTACGAGCAGTACTTC.

The chain is built from TRBV10-2 and TRBJ2-7; D perhaps matches TRBD1 (5 bases). Trimming shortened V by 3 bases and J by 2 bases, and 11 bases separated the two germline ends. From germline, CDR1 is WSHSY and CDR2 SAAADI. The CDR3 length is 14 residues. In DNA, the CDR3 is TGCGCCAGCAGTGAAGTGGGGCTCACCTACGAGCAGTACTTC. The encoded protein is CASSEVGLTYEQYF.

The V gene is TRBV3-1, the J gene TRBJ1-3; TRBD1 is a possible D gene (5 bases). V lost 3 bases to trimming and J lost 5 bases, with 14 bases between them. The CDR3 contains 15 residues. Germline V gene sequence: CDR1 LGHDT, CDR2 YNNKEL (reference sequence). CDR3 DNA: TGTGCCAGCAGCCAGGTCCCCGGGGGAAGAAACACCATATATTTT. Translated, it gives CASSQVPGGRNTIYF.

CDR3 in DNA: TGTGCCAGCAGTTCCTCAAGGGGGAAAAGGGGCTCTGGGGCCAACGTCCTGACTTTC. This translates into CASSSSRGKRGSGANVLTF. V usage is TRBV6-5 and J usage is TRBJ2-6; D perhaps matches TRBD1 (6 bases). CDR3 length: 19 amino acids. The germline V gene encodes CDR1 MNHEY and CDR2 SVGAGI. The V gene lost 4 bases and the J gene lost 0 bases, with 19 bases spanning the gap.

The chain couples TRBV10-3 to TRBJ2-7, with 9 bases that match TRBD1. CDR3 length: 13 residues. The germline CDR1 and CDR2 sequences are ENHRY and SYGVKD. The V gene end was trimmed by 10 bases and the J gene end by 2 bases; junction bases not matched to a gene: 6. The CDR3, as DNA: TGTGCCACAGGGGGGACAGGGACCTACGAGCAGTACTTC. It specifies CATGGTGTYEQYF.

In this sample, this clonotype turned up many times. The chain has TRBV7-2 and TRBJ1-1; D not certain. Per the germline V gene, CDR1 is SGHTA and CDR2 is FQGNSA. This CDR3 spans 13 amino acids. Trimming removed 5 bases from V and 4 bases from J, with 11 bases in between. This CDR3 reads CASSPNLITEAFF. The CDR3 nucleotides are TGTGCCAGCAGCCCAAACCTTATCACTGAAGCTTTCTTT.

This clonotype was counted ten times or more. The rearrangement links TRBV2 to TRBJ2-7; either TRBD1 or TRBD2 may fit D (5 bases each). Trimming removed 10 bases from V and 5 bases from J, with 15 bases in between. The CDR3 consists of 12 residues. Germline CDR1 is SNHLY and CDR2 is FYNNEI. The CDR3 nucleotides read TGTGCCATCCCCCTCCGGGGCGACGAGCAGTACTTC. Amino acids: CAIPLRGDEQYF.

This clonotype was counted at least ten times. This chain uses TRBV20-1 with TRBJ2-5; the match to TRBD1 covers 8 bases. V gave up 7 bases and J gave up 5 bases; unmatched junction bases: 6. The CDR3 spans 12 residues. Germline CDR1 DFQATT, CDR2 SNEGSKA (reference sequence). The CDR3 region has the DNA TGCAGTGTGACAGGGGTTGGGGAGACCCAGTACTTC. This codes for CSVTGVGETQYF.

This chain links TRBV10-1 with TRBJ1-1; 8 nucleotides match TRBD1. CDR1 WNHNN and CDR2 SYGVQD come from the germline V gene (reference sequence). The CDR3 spans 14 residues. V lost 5 bases to trimming and J lost 4 bases; unmatched junction nucleotides: 6. Written as DNA, the CDR3 is TGCGCCAGCAGTCTTCTGGACAGGGCCACTGAAGCTTTCTTT. Protein product: CASSLLDRATEAFF.

The chain recombines TRBV6-5 with TRBJ1-6; tentatively, D is TRBD1 (5 bases). Germline V gene lookup returns CDR1 MNHEY and CDR2 SVGAGI. V gave up 2 bases and J gave up 8 bases, with 13 bases separating them. The CDR3 extends over 15 amino acids. The DNA of the CDR3 is TGTGCCAGCAGTTACGGGACGGGTAACGATTCACCCCTCCACTTT. This encodes CASSYGTGNDSPLHF.

V gene TRBV29-1 combines with J gene TRBJ1-1; D gene ambiguous. The V end was cut by 5 bases, the J end by 1 base, with 11 bases between. Germline V gives CDR1 SQVTM, CDR2 ANQGSEA. This CDR3 comprises 13 residues. CDR3 bases: TGCAGCGTTAAACAGCAGGAGAACACTGAAGCTTTCTTT. Translated, it gives CSVKQQENTEAFF.

The rearrangement links TRBV3-1 to TRBJ1-5, with 7 bases aligning to TRBD1. The CDR3 loop spans 14 amino acids. V dropped 4 bases and J dropped 6; count of bases not matched to a gene: 6. CDR1 and CDR2 from the germline V gene are LGHDT and YNNKEL (reference sequence). The CDR3 nucleotides read TGTGCCAGCAGCCCACGCGGGGACAGTCAGCCCCAGCATTTT. Its translation: CASSPRGDSQPQHF.

In its sample, this clonotype was seen a few times. The chain is built from TRBV10-3 and TRBJ2-7; 11 bases align to TRBD2. With 11 bases clipped from V and 1 base from J, the junction kept 13 bases outside the gene matches. Germline loops: CDR1 ENHRY, CDR2 SYGVKD. The CDR3 is 16 amino acids. The CDR3 DNA sequence: TGTGCCTCCCTGGGCCTAGCGGGAGGTTCTTCCTACGAGCAGTACTTC. Translated: CASLGLAGGSSYEQYF.

This clonotype has a count of ten or more. This chain connects TRBV2 to TRBJ2-5; 7 bases line up with TRBD1. Germline V gene lookup returns CDR1 SNHLY and CDR2 FYNNEI. This CDR3 comprises 14 residues. V lost 4 bases to trimming and J lost 1 base; unmatched junction nucleotides: 3. In DNA form, the CDR3 reads TGTGCCAGCAGTGTCTACAGGGGCCAAGAGACCCAGTACTTC. This codes for CASSVYRGQETQYF.

V and J are TRBV11-2 and TRBJ2-7, with 7 bases matching TRBD1. The J segment lost 5 bases and the V segment lost 8 bases, leaving 9 bases of the junction unmatched. This CDR3 has 13 amino acids. Germline CDR1 is SGHAT and CDR2 is FQNNGV. The CDR3 DNA follows: TGTGCCAGCTCTCCTACAGGGGACCACGAGCAGTACTTC. This sequence encodes CASSPTGDHEQYF.

This rearrangement joins TRBV27 to TRBJ1-4; no clear D gene. CDR3 length: 16 amino acids. V was trimmed by 7 bases and J by 0 bases, leaving 15 bases between them. CDR1 is MNHEY, CDR2 SMNVEV, per germline (reference sequence). The CDR3 here is CASTFYHPATNEKLFF. For the CDR3, the DNA is TGTGCCAGCACCTTCTACCACCCTGCAACTAATGAAAAACTGTTTTTT.

J is TRBJ2-7 and V is TRBV6-5; unclear D gene. This CDR3 spans 11 amino acids. Germline assignment: CDR1 MNHEY and CDR2 SVGAGI. V lost 6 bases, J lost 2 bases, and 5 bases lay in between. This CDR3 reads CASRITYEQYF. Here the CDR3 DNA reads TGTGCCAGCAGAATTACCTACGAGCAGTACTTC.

The count of this clonotype is one. A junction end diverges from the germline sequence, so it may reflect a read error. The chain couples TRBV10-3 to TRBJ2-7, with a possible D match to TRBD2 (6 bases). Germline values: CDR1 ENHRY, CDR2 SYGVKD. This CDR3 has 14 residues. CDR3 in DNA: TGTGCCAGCAGTTACGGGGATAGCGGCTACGAGCAGTACTTC. Its translation: CASSYGDSGYEQYF.

This chain connects TRBV6-1 to TRBJ2-2; D unresolved. CDR3 length equals 10 residues. The germline V and J ends were trimmed by 9 bases and 8 bases, with 7 bases remaining between them. Per germline, CDR1 MNHNS and CDR2 SASEGT. The CDR3 spells CASMTGELFF. The DNA for the CDR3 is TGTGCCAGTATGACAGGGGAGCTGTTTTTT.

The rearrangement uses TRBV2 and TRBJ2-5; tentatively, D is TRBD2 (6 bases). CDR1 and CDR2 (germline): SNHLY, FYNNEI. The CDR3 has 14 residues. The germline V and J ends were trimmed by 8 bases and 7 bases, with 20 bases remaining between them. The CDR3 region is CASHSSGPGVTQYF. The CDR3 DNA reads TGTGCCAGCCACTCAAGTGGGCCGGGGGTGACCCAGTACTTC.

This clonotype was counted between two and nine times. The gene calls are TRBV9 and TRBJ2-2; D possibly corresponds to TRBD1 (5 bases). V was clipped by 4 bases and J by 6 bases, with 16 bases between them. The CDR3 loop spans 15 amino acids. CDR1 is SGDLS and CDR2 is YYNGEE in the germline V gene. CDR3 amino acids: CASSPHLGDPGELFF. CDR3 coding DNA: TGTGCCAGCAGCCCCCATTTAGGGGATCCCGGGGAGCTGTTTTTT.